The 24 T cell receptor beta chains given below trace back to one sample, sequenced in a study of T-cell reconstitution after alpha-beta-depleted transplantation in children. Preparation of the TCRbeta library used unique molecular identifiers. A single record per CDR3 protein comes from TCRdb applying MiXCR to the PCR reads. The sample holds 210,000 or so distinct CDR3 sequences, roughly 9% seen once. The input for sequencing was PBMCs from the stem cell graft donor, taken from the stem cell graft. Receptors were obtained from a human donor who donated a stem cell graft to a child with acute lymphoblastic leukemia.

This clonotype has ten or more counts. V usage is TRBV6-2 or TRBV6-3 and J usage is TRBJ2-7; 7 bases are shared with TRBD1. This CDR3 has 15 residues. V lost 0 bases and J lost 5; bases outside the gene matches: 7. The germline V gene has CDR1 MNHEY and CDR2 SVGEGT. CDR3 in DNA: TGTGCCAGCAGTTACTCTGAGACAGGGACAAACGAGCAGTACTTC. This sequence encodes CASSYSETGTNEQYF.

This clonotype was observed many times. The V and J genes are TRBV6-6 and TRBJ1-3, with D perhaps matching TRBD1 (5 bases). Trimming left V 5 bases short and J 10 bases short, with 12 bases between. The CDR3 has 12 residues. The germline CDR1 and CDR2 sequences are MNHNY and SVGAGI (reference sequence). The CDR3 is CASSRGGGTIYF. In DNA form, the CDR3 reads TGTGCCAGCAGTCGGGGGGGTGGTACCATATATTTT.

This clonotype was seen more than once but under ten times. V usage is TRBV5-1 and J usage is TRBJ2-3; D might be TRBD1 (5 bases). The V end lost 4 bases, the J end lost 6 bases, and 12 bases lay between the germline ends. There are 13 residues in the CDR3. Germline loops: CDR1 SGHRS, CDR2 YFSETQ. In DNA, the CDR3 is TGCGCCAGCAGCCGTGACAGCCCGGATACGCAGTATTTT. Protein product: CASSRDSPDTQYF.

The chain has TRBV27 and TRBJ2-5; D ambiguous. With 2 bases removed from V and 4 bases from J, the gap between germline ends came to 11 bases. Germline assignment: CDR1 MNHEY and CDR2 SMNVEV (reference sequence). CDR3 length equals 14 residues. The CDR3: CASSLGYGRETQYF. In nucleotides, the CDR3 is TGTGCCAGCAGTTTAGGGTATGGCCGAGAGACCCAGTACTTC.

This chain links TRBV2 with TRBJ1-2; TRBD1 matches 9 bases. The CDR3 is made up of 15 amino acids. CDR1 is SNHLY and CDR2 is FYNNEI in the germline V gene. V gave up 6 bases and J gave up 3 bases; unmatched junction bases: 8. CDR3 nucleotides: TGTGCCAGCAGCCGCGGACAGGGGTCATACTATGGCTACACCTTC. Amino acid sequence: CASSRGQGSYYGYTF.

This chain connects TRBV11-1 to TRBJ2-1; D is uncertain. V lost 5 bases to trimming and J lost 8 bases, with 16 bases between them. This CDR3 comprises 14 residues. Germline CDR1 and CDR2: SGHAT and FQDESV (reference sequence). The CDR3 reads CASSPGLGMDEQFF. In DNA form, the CDR3 reads TGTGCCAGCAGCCCAGGATTGGGGATGGATGAGCAGTTCTTC.

The genes are TRBV7-9 and TRBJ2-1; D remains unclear. Deletions cut 6 bases from V and 9 bases from J, with 15 bases between. Germline assignment: CDR1 SEHNR and CDR2 FQNEAQ (reference sequence). This CDR3 has 13 residues. The CDR3 coding sequence is TGTGCCAGCAGGCGGTCCTTGCGGCCTGAGCAGTTCTTC. As protein: CASRRSLRPEQFF.

This clonotype occurred many times. The chain joins TRBV30 to TRBJ2-2; D possibly corresponds to TRBD1 (5 bases). The CDR3 loop spans 11 amino acids. Between the trimmed V and J ends, which lost 5 bases and 4 bases, there was a span of 5 bases. Germline CDR1 is GTSNPN and CDR2 is SVGIG (reference sequence). The CDR3 nucleotides read TGTGCCTGGGACAGCACCGGGGAGCTGTTTTTT. Its protein is CAWDSTGELFF.

The chain joins TRBV5-8 to TRBJ1-1, with D hard to call. In germline, CDR1 is SGHTS, CDR2 YDEGEE. V was shortened by 4 bases and J by 5 bases, with 15 bases between the two germline ends. The CDR3 has 14 amino acids. CDR3 nucleotide sequence: TGTGCCAGCAGCCGCCCGACCCGAGAGACTGAAGCTTTCTTT. Protein product: CASSRPTRETEAFF. Based on the CDR3 plus reference TRBV5-8 and TRBJ1-1, the full variable domain is EAGVTQSPTHLIKTRGQQATLRCSPISGHTSVYWYQQALGLGLQFLLWYDEGEERNRGNFPPRFSGRQFPNYSSELNVNALELEDSALYLCASSRPTRETEAFFGQGTRLTVV.

Only a few counts were recorded for this clonotype. CDR3 sequence (DNA): TGCAGTGCTAGAGTGACTGGAAACACCATATATTTT. This translates into CSARVTGNTIYF. The V call is TRBV20-1, the J call TRBJ1-3; D is ambiguous. The CDR3 is 12 amino acids. Looked up from germline, CDR1 is DFQATT and CDR2 is SNEGSKA (reference sequence). Trimming took off 1 base at V and 2 bases at J, with 3 bases between the two ends.

This clonotype was picked up a small number of times. V and J are TRBV7-8 and TRBJ2-5; 14 nucleotides line up with TRBD2. With V trimmed by 5 bases and J by 4 bases, 12 bases remained unmatched. Germline CDR1 reads SGHVS; CDR2 reads FQNEAQ. CDR3 length equals 18 residues. The chain's CDR3 is CASSRLTSGGAKRETQYF. The DNA for the CDR3 is TGTGCCAGCAGCCGGTTGACTAGCGGGGGGGCCAAGCGAGAGACCCAGTACTTC.

This clonotype was seen more than once but under ten times. The CDR3 region is CASSPTVARDQPQHF. The CDR3 region has the DNA TGTGCCAGCAGCCCAACAGTCGCGAGGGATCAGCCCCAGCATTTT. The gene calls are TRBV7-8 and TRBJ1-5; D unclear. The CDR3 is 15 residues long. Germline V CDR1 and CDR2: SGHVS, FQNEAQ. V lost 5 bases, J lost 5 bases, and 16 bases lay in between.

Notes on this clonotype: The CDR3 ends on some other residue instead of the conserved phenylalanine or tryptophan, so this is likely a read error. CDR3 region: CASSYSKGLGARSYEQYC. The CDR3 coding sequence is TGTGCCAGCAGTTACTCGAAGGGATTGGGGGCGAGGTCCTACGAGCAGTACTGC. This chain links TRBV6-5 with TRBJ2-7, with D possibly being TRBD1 (6 bases). From germline, CDR1 is MNHEY and CDR2 SVGAGI. CDR3 length equals 18 residues. Trimming shortened V by 0 bases and J by 1 base, and 19 bases separated the two germline ends.

The chain couples TRBV30 to TRBJ2-7; 8 positions agree with TRBD2. Germline CDR1 GTSNPN, CDR2 SVGIG (reference sequence). This CDR3 has 12 residues. The V and J ends lost 7 bases and 5 bases, in that order; junction bases with no gene match: 7. CDR3 residues: CASGGVGNEQYF. The CDR3 DNA reads as TGTGCCTCCGGGGGGGTGGGCAACGAGCAGTACTTC. Filled out from reference TRBV30 and TRBJ2-7, the complete variable domain reads SQTIHQWPATLVQPVGSPLSLECTVEGTSNPNLYWYRQAAGRGLQLLFYSVGIGQISSEVPQNLSASRPQDRQFILSSKKLLLSDSGFYLCASGGVGNEQYFGPGTRLTVT.

This clonotype was picked up many times. The chain carries TRBV7-2 and TRBJ1-1, with D unresolved. The V gene's germline CDR1 is SGHTA and CDR2 FQGNSA. The CDR3 runs to 16 residues. The V and J ends lost 3 bases and 4 bases respectively, with 18 bases between them. This CDR3 is CASSLAKMLGGTEAFF. CDR3 coding DNA: TGTGCCAGCAGCTTGGCCAAAATGTTGGGCGGCACTGAAGCTTTCTTT.

This clonotype showed up just a few times. The chain has TRBV27 and TRBJ2-2; D is undetermined. Trimming pared 1 base from V and 2 bases from J, leaving 11 bases between. Looked up from germline, CDR1 is MNHEY and CDR2 is SMNVEV (reference sequence). The CDR3 totals 16 residues. Here the CDR3 reads CASSLFGRSNTGELFF. The CDR3 coding sequence is TGTGCCAGCAGTTTATTCGGCCGGTCTAACACCGGGGAGCTGTTTTTT.

This clonotype was seen only a few times. The genes are TRBV27 and TRBJ2-3; D gene unclear. CDR1 is MNHEY, CDR2 SMNVEV, per germline (reference sequence). The V end was cut by 3 bases, the J end by 1 base, with 23 bases between. The CDR3 runs to 19 residues. Here the CDR3 DNA reads TGTGCCAGCAGTTTCTCCGGTGATGGGGTCCCCTATGGCACAGATACGCAGTATTTT. It encodes CASSFSGDGVPYGTDTQYF.

This clonotype came up a few times. This sequence joins TRBV27 and TRBJ1-4; possible D gene TRBD1, 6 bases. Looked up from germline, CDR1 is MNHEY and CDR2 is SMNVEV (reference sequence). The CDR3 contains 14 residues. V dropped 6 bases and J dropped 5 bases, with 13 bases sitting between them. The CDR3 loop reads CASSLRQVNEKLFF. In DNA, the CDR3 is TGTGCCAGCAGCCTCAGACAGGTCAATGAAAAACTGTTTTTT.

The genes are TRBV12-3 or TRBV12-4 and TRBJ1-3; D is possibly TRBD1 (5 bases). V dropped 4 bases and J dropped 8 bases, with 15 bases sitting between them. This CDR3 comprises 14 residues. Written as DNA, the CDR3 is TGTGCCAGCAGTTCGCAAGGGGTTTCACACACCATATATTTT. It is translated as CASSSQGVSHTIYF.

This clonotype showed up just a few times. Here the CDR3 reads CASTNTEAFF. CDR3 DNA: TGTGCCAGCACTAACACTGAAGCTTTCTTT. This chain joins TRBV7-9 and TRBJ1-1; D ambiguous. Germline CDR1 reads SEHNR; CDR2 reads FQNEAQ (reference sequence). V was clipped by 7 bases and J by 2 bases, with 2 bases between them. This CDR3 contains 10 residues.

This clonotype was counted ten times or more. The gene calls are TRBV20-1 and TRBJ1-5; a possible D gene is TRBD1 (5 bases). Trimming took 5 bases from V and 1 from J, leaving 12 bases between them. The CDR3 contains 14 residues. Germline CDR1 DFQATT, CDR2 SNEGSKA (reference sequence). The CDR3 region has the DNA TGCAGTGCTCGGGGCAGACGGAGCAATCAGCCCCAGCATTTT. Amino acids: CSARGRRSNQPQHF.

This clonotype was observed a handful of times. The gene calls are TRBV12-3 or TRBV12-4 and TRBJ1-2, with 10 nucleotides matching TRBD1. The CDR3 extends over 14 amino acids. Losses at the gene ends were 6 bases for V and 5 bases for J; bases not matched to a gene: 6. This chain's CDR3 is CASSYGQGGYGYTF. CDR3 nucleotides: TGTGCCAGCAGCTACGGACAGGGGGGTTATGGCTACACCTTC.

This chain's CDR3 is CASSFHPAPPADTQYF. CDR3 nucleotide sequence: TGTGCCAGCAGTTTCCACCCGGCCCCCCCGGCAGATACGCAGTATTTT. This chain connects TRBV6-5 to TRBJ2-3; D gene ambiguous. V gave up 4 bases and J gave up 4 bases, with 18 bases separating them. The CDR3 sequence is 16 residues long. Germline CDR1 and CDR2: MNHEY and SVGAGI.

The chain carries TRBV24-1 and TRBJ1-2; tentatively, D is TRBD1 (5 bases). The CDR3 length is 12 residues. Trimming left V 2 bases short and J 8 bases short, with 8 bases between. Germline V gene sequence: CDR1 KGHDR, CDR2 SFDVKD. Here the CDR3 DNA reads TGTGCCACCAGTGATTCCTCAGGGGGCTACACCTTC. Translation: CATSDSSGGYTF.